This T cell receptor beta chain was sequenced during a study of memory CD4+ T cells and cytomegalovirus serostatus. Study-wide findings and caveats: Of 150 to 200 reported CMV TCRbeta sequences, under 70 were found in memory CD4+ repertoires.

Authors' methods: Out-of-frame sequences were removed, leaving around 2,000,000 distinct TCRbeta sequences. Some clones are missing from TCRdb's copy, which holds only in-frame ones; the method was immunoSEQ multiplex PCR. V, J and clone size are those of that table, while D and trimming were read from the DNA. This sample has roughly 50,000 clones, with 82% found just once. V shed 8 bases, J shed 8 bases, and the junction held 16 bases outside the gene matches. Looked up from germline, CDR1 is MNHNS and CDR2 is SASEGT. The CDR3 has 15 amino acids. Single viable CD3+CD4+CD8-CD45RO+ cells were sorted as the memory CD4+ T cells. After thawing, CD4+ T cells were positively selected. On this clone itself: Its antigen remains unknown.

The clonotype was recovered from an adult in good health and CMV-seronegative. Some clones in this sample may be carry-over from other donors' samples. V is TRBV6-1 and J is TRBJ1-2; 8 bases are shared with TRBD1. Sequencing input: memory CD4+ T cells from blood. The CDR3 DNA follows: TGTGCCAGCGGAGGCCCCGACAGGGGTTTGAGAGGCTACACCTTC. Its protein is CASGGPDRGLRGYTF.